This is a list of T cell receptor beta chains from one sample in a study of blood T cell repertoires in COVID-19. Some clones are missing from TCRdb's copy, which holds only in-frame ones; the method was immunoSEQ multiplex PCR. This sample yields about 200,000 clones, of which about 91% are seen a single time; approximately 1.2% belongs to the top ten. Sequenced: peripheral blood. The receptors stem from a man between 25 and 39 years old with acute or convalescent COVID-19. CDR3s leave out the opening cysteine and the closing phenylalanine or tryptophan. Only part of the rows carry a size: once, few, many, or a class if the clone is expanded.

>TRBV19|TRBJ1-2|-
ASTPLAEGRGGHT
>TRBV28|TRBJ2-1|-
ASSSLPQGAYNEQF
>TRBV5-4|TRBJ2-6|-
ASSLGQSGANVLT
>TRBV29-1|TRBJ2-1|-
SVEDHWAGESIGQF
>TRBV2|TRBJ1-1|few
ASNTGGRNTEAF
>TRBV3-1/TRBV3-2|TRBJ2-7|-
ASSQGLAAEQY
>TRBV3-1/TRBV3-2|TRBJ1-4|-
ASSQGSHSNEKLF
>TRBV5-5|TRBJ2-1|-
ASSEGTGGYNEQF
>TRBV5-4|TRBJ2-7|-
ASSSKTGRQY
>TRBV19|TRBJ1-3|-
ASSIGRNSGNTIY
>TRBV20-1|TRBJ2-1|-
SASSLAGNEQF
>TRBV20-1|TRBJ1-2|-
SGEGPYGYT
>TRBV28|TRBJ2-5|-
ASSSRHLQETQY
>TRBV20-1|TRBJ2-5|-
SAPRGETQY
>TRBV27|TRBJ1-6|-
ASKTRDTIPPLH
>TRBV6-1|TRBJ2-7|once
ASSEGRGPYEQY
>TRBV11-2|TRBJ1-5|-
ASSLGDLQPQH
>TRBV9|TRBJ1-2|-
ASSVAGTGRAGGYT
>TRBV2|TRBJ2-1|once
ASSNSGGYYNEQF
>TRBV12-2|TRBJ1-1|-
ASRPKGGPGKGTEAF
>TRBV6-5|TRBJ2-4|-
ASRTGLVVKNIQY
>TRBV6-6|TRBJ1-1|-
ASSYSVQGEAF